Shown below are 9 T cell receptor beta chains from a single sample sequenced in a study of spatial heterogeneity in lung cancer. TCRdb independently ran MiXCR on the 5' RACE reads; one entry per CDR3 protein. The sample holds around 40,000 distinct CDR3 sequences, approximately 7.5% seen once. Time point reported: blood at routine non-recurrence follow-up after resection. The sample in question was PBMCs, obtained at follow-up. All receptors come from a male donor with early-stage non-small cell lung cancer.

DNA for the CDR3: TGTGCCAGCAGCTTAGGGCAGGGGGGGAGAGAGACCCAGTACTTC. As protein: CASSLGQGGRETQYF. The genes are TRBV7-2 and TRBJ2-5; either TRBD1 or TRBD2 may supply D (7 bases each). Trimming took 1 base from V and 4 from J, leaving 13 bases between them. The CDR3 loop spans 15 amino acids. Germline assignment: CDR1 SGHTA and CDR2 FQGNSA. The complete variable domain, with remaining parts taken from reference TRBV7-2 and TRBJ2-5, reads GAGVSQSPSNKVTEKGKDVELRCDPISGHTALYWYRQSLGQGLEFLIYFQGNSAPDKSGLPSDRFSAERTGGSVSTLTIQRTQQEDSAVYLCASSLGQGGRETQYFGPGTRLLVL.

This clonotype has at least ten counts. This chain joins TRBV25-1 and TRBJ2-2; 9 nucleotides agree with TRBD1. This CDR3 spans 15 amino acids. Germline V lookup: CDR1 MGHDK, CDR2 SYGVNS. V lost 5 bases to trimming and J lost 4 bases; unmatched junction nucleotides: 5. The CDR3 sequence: CASSLQGAGTGELFF. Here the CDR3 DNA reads TGTGCCAGCAGTTTACAGGGGGCGGGCACCGGGGAGCTGTTTTTT.

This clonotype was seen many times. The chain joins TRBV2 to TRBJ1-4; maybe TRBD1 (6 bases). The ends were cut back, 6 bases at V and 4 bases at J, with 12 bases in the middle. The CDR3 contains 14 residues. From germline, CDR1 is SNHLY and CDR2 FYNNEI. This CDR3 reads CASSPTGHNEKLFF. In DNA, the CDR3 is TGTGCCAGCAGCCCGACAGGCCATAATGAAAAACTGTTTTTT. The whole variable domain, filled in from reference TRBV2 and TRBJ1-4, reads EPEVTQTPSHQVTQMGQEVILRCVPISNHLYFYWYRQILGQKVEFLVSFYNNEISEKSEIFDDQFSVERPDGSNFTLKIRSTKLEDSAMYFCASSPTGHNEKLFFGSGTQLSVL.

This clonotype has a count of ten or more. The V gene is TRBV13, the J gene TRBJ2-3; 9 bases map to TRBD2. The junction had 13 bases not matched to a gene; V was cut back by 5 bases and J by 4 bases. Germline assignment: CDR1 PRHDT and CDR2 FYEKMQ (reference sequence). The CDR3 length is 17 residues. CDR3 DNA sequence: TGTGCCAGCAGCCTCCGATTAGCGGGGGCCGGGGCAGATACGCAGTATTTT. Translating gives CASSLRLAGAGADTQYF.

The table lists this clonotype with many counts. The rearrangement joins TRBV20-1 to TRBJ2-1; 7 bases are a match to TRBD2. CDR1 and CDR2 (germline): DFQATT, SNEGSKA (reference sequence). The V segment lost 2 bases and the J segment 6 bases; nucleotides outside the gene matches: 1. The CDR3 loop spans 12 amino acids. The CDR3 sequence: CSARPGGNEQFF. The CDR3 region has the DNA TGCAGTGCTAGACCGGGGGGCAATGAGCAGTTCTTC.

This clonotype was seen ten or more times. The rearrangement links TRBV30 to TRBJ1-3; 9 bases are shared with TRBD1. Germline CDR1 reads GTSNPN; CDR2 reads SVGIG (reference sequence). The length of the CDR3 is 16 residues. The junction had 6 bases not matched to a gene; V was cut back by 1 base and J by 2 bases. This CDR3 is CAWSASGTGTGNTIYF. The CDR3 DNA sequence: TGTGCCTGGAGTGCCTCCGGGACAGGGACTGGAAACACCATATATTTT. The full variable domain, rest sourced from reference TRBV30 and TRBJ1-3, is SQTIHQWPATLVQPVGSPLSLECTVEGTSNPNLYWYRQAAGRGLQLLFYSVGIGQISSEVPQNLSASRPQDRQFILSSKKLLLSDSGFYLCAWSASGTGTGNTIYFGEGSWLTVV.

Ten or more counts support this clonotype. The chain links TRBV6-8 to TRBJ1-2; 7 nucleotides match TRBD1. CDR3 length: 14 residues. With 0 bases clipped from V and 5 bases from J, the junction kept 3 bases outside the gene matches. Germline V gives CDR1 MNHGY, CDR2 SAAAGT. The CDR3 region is CASSYSDRLYGYTF. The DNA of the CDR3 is TGTGCCAGCAGTTACTCGGACAGGTTATATGGCTACACCTTC.

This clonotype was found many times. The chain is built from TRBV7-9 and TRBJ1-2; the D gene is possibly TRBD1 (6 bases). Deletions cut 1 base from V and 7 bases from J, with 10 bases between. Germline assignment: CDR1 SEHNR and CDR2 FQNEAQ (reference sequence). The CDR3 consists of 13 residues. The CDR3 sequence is CASSLVETGGYTF. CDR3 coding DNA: TGTGCCAGCAGCTTAGTAGAGACAGGTGGCTACACCTTC.

CDR3 region: CASSLGNRGRGETQYF. The CDR3 DNA sequence: TGTGCCAGCAGCCTAGGAAACAGGGGGCGAGGAGAGACCCAGTACTTC. The rearrangement links TRBV7-2 to TRBJ2-5; 9 positions agree with TRBD1. CDR3 length equals 16 residues. Trimming at V came to 5 bases and at J to 4 bases, leaving 11 bases not matched to a gene. Germline V gene lookup returns CDR1 SGHTA and CDR2 FQGNSA.